This T cell receptor (beta chain) is from a study of T-cell memory formation after mild COVID-19. CDR1 is SGHVS and CDR2 is FNYEAQ in the germline V gene. V dropped 5 bases and J dropped 2 bases, with 14 bases sitting between them. There are 15 residues in the CDR3. Details on this clonotype: Its matching antigen is unknown.

Study-level results: SARS-CoV-2 specificity of second-wave clones peaking day 37 was unconfirmed.

In TCRdb, the 5' RACE reads were re-called with MiXCR into one record per CDR3 protein. The data show about 270,000 distinct CDR3 sequences, 15% to 20% seen once. Sequenced material: PBMCs or a T cell subset sorted from them (not recorded which). The sequence was obtained from a man in his late teens or twenties who had mild COVID-19 (a few samples of this study predate the infection). Cell type and time point are not known. The V call is TRBV7-6, the J call TRBJ2-3; TRBD2 might be the D (5 bases). The CDR3 DNA reads as TGTGCCAGCAGCGATGGGCGAGGGTACACAGATACGCAGTATTTT. Translating gives CASSDGRGYTDTQYF. Looking up the rest from reference TRBV7-6 and TRBJ2-3 gives the full variable domain: GAGVSQSPRYKVTKRGQDVALRCDPISGHVSLYWYRQALGQGPEFLTYFNYEAQQDKSGLPNDRFSAERPEGSISTLTIQRTEQRDSAMYRCASSDGRGYTDTQYFGPGTRLTVL.